The entry below gives a single TCR beta chain sequence along with its context. The record originates from a study of pediatric ulcerative colitis. Profiled with immunoSEQ multiplex PCR; TCRdb holds only in-frame clones, not every one. This table has tens of thousands of clones, roughly 71% appearing once. Rectal tissue came from one to two pinch biopsies taken at colonoscopy. The sample consisted of gut tissue. This TCR came from a boy younger than 18 with severe ulcerative colitis.

CDR3 sequence reads: CASSDRGRDYEQYF. The CDR3 region has the DNA TGTGCCAGCAGTGACAGGGGGAGGGACTACGAGCAGTACTTC. The genes are TRBV6-5 and TRBJ2-7; the match to TRBD1 covers 9 bases. Germline V lookup: CDR1 MNHEY, CDR2 SVGAGI. V was clipped by 5 bases and J by 3 bases; unmatched bases: 5. The CDR3 consists of 14 residues.